A single sample gave rise to the 28 T cell receptor beta chains below, sequenced in a study of blood T cell repertoires in COVID-19. Measured with immunoSEQ multiplex PCR; TCRdb has only the in-frame clones, and not every one. The sample lists 100,000 to 150,000 clones, 70% to 75% occurring once. Sample: peripheral blood. These receptors were taken from a man aged 60 to 69 with acute or convalescent COVID-19.

This chain links TRBV6-6 with TRBJ1-1, with D unclear. Germline assignment: CDR1 MNHNY and CDR2 SVGAGI (reference sequence). The CDR3 has 14 residues. V was clipped by 1 base and J by 6 bases, with 12 bases between them. The CDR3 coding sequence is TGTGCCAGCAGTTACTTTGGGGTGAGGGCTGAAGCTTTCTTT. Residues: CASSYFGVRAEAFF.

This clone occurred once. The rearrangement uses TRBV15 and TRBJ1-4, with D possibly TRBD1 on 5 matching bases. The V gene lost 0 bases and the J gene lost 5 bases, with 13 bases spanning the gap. CDR3 length equals 16 residues. Germline values: CDR1 LNHNV, CDR2 YYDKDF (reference sequence). The CDR3 DNA reads as TGTGCCACCAGCAGAGATCTAGGGGCAGCGAATGAAAAACTGTTTTTT. It codes for CATSRDLGAANEKLFF.

The V and J genes are TRBV5-1 and TRBJ1-5, with D possibly TRBD1 on 5 matching bases. V was pared by 0 bases and J by 7 bases, with 14 bases between. Germline V gives CDR1 SGHRS, CDR2 YFSETQ. The CDR3 totals 15 residues. CDR3 region: CASSLVGAQEQPQHF. For the CDR3, the DNA is TGCGCCAGCAGCTTGGTAGGGGCGCAGGAACAGCCCCAGCATTTT. Combining the CDR3 with reference TRBV5-1 and TRBJ1-5 gives the whole variable domain KAGVTQTPRYLIKTRGQQVTLSCSPISGHRSVSWYQQTPGQGLQFLFEYFSETQRNKGNFPGRFSGRQFSNSRSEMNVSTLELGDSALYLCASSLVGAQEQPQHFGDGTRLSIL.

V and J are TRBV27 and TRBJ1-6, with D possibly being TRBD1 (6 bases). The V and J ends lost 7 bases and 4 bases respectively, with 8 bases between them. The CDR3 consists of 13 residues. Germline CDR1 and CDR2: MNHEY and SMNVEV (reference sequence). The CDR3 is CASTGQYNSPLHF. The CDR3 region has the DNA TGTGCCAGCACTGGACAGTATAATTCACCCCTCCACTTT.

This clone occurred once. V is TRBV11-2 and J is TRBJ1-2; 8 nucleotides align to TRBD1. Germline values: CDR1 SGHAT, CDR2 FQNNGV. The CDR3 covers 15 residues. J was trimmed by 3 bases and V by 6 bases; bases with no gene match: 9. In DNA form, the CDR3 reads TGTGCCAGCAGTCCCCGGACAGGGAGCTACTATGGCTACACCTTC. This encodes CASSPRTGSYYGYTF.

This chain connects TRBV27 to TRBJ2-7; D gene unclear. Germline CDR1 MNHEY, CDR2 SMNVEV (reference sequence). V shed 0 bases and J shed 0 bases, with 6 bases lying between them. This CDR3 has 14 amino acids. This CDR3 is CASSLSSGSYEQYF. CDR3 DNA sequence: TGTGCCAGCAGTTTATCGAGTGGCTCCTACGAGCAGTACTTC.

The chain uses TRBV11-3 and TRBJ2-2, with TRBD1 as a possible D gene (5 bases). This CDR3 is 15 amino acids long. V was trimmed by 8 bases and J by 0 bases, leaving 13 bases between them. Germline values: CDR1 SGHNT, CDR2 YENEEA. CDR3 DNA: TGTGCCAGCCAGCTTTCAGGGACGAACACCGGGGAGCTGTTTTTT. Protein product: CASQLSGTNTGELFF.

The chain uses TRBV18 and TRBJ2-7; possible D gene TRBD2, 6 bases. The CDR3 extends over 17 amino acids. CDR1 is KGHSH, CDR2 LQKENI, per germline. V was cut by 0 bases and J by 4 bases, with 19 bases left in between. CDR3 amino acids: CASSPPRRGSSAYEQYF. The CDR3 coding sequence is TGTGCCAGCTCACCACCGCGACGGGGGTCTAGCGCGTACGAGCAGTACTTC.

The chain has TRBV5-1 and TRBJ2-7; the D gene is possibly TRBD2 (5 bases). CDR1 SGHRS and CDR2 YFSETQ come from the germline V gene. CDR3 length equals 14 residues. V shed 3 bases and J shed 0 bases, with 10 bases lying between them. The CDR3 protein is CASSSGISSYEQYF. In nucleotides, the CDR3 is TGCGCCAGCAGCTCGGGGATAAGCTCCTACGAGCAGTACTTC.

The chain links TRBV2 to TRBJ2-5; 8 nucleotides agree with TRBD1. The CDR3 length is 14 residues. V lost 8 bases to trimming and J lost 1 base; unmatched junction nucleotides: 6. Germline values: CDR1 SNHLY, CDR2 FYNNEI. In DNA, the CDR3 is TGTGCCAGCGGAGGACAGGGCTCCCAAGAGACCCAGTACTTC. Residues: CASGGQGSQETQYF.

This chain connects TRBV5-1 to TRBJ1-2; 8 nucleotides match TRBD1. The germline V gene encodes CDR1 SGHRS and CDR2 YFSETQ. V was pared by 4 bases and J by 6 bases, with 5 bases of the junction left unmatched. This CDR3 comprises 13 residues. The CDR3 nucleotides read TGCGCCAGCAGCCCACGGACAGGGAATGGCTACACCTTC. Its protein is CASSPRTGNGYTF.

The chain has TRBV5-6 and TRBJ2-5; D is perhaps TRBD1 (5 bases). From germline, CDR1 is SGHDT and CDR2 YYEEEE. The CDR3 runs to 13 residues. Trimming stripped 0 bases from V and 7 bases from J, with 10 bases between. CDR3 loop: CASSLESRGTQYF. CDR3 DNA sequence: TGTGCCAGCAGCTTGGAATCTAGGGGGACCCAGTACTTC.

This chain joins TRBV7-8 and TRBJ1-4; 8 bases align to TRBD1. The CDR3 runs to 16 residues. Trimming removed 6 bases from V and 1 base from J; junction bases left unmatched: 7. Germline CDR1 is SGHVS and CDR2 is FQNEAQ. CDR3 protein: CASSFQGAGTNEKLFF. The CDR3 DNA is TGTGCCAGCAGTTTCCAGGGGGCAGGAACTAATGAAAAACTGTTTTTT.

The rearrangement joins TRBV10-2 to TRBJ1-1; possibly TRBD1 for D (6 bases). V was trimmed by 2 bases and J by 3 bases, leaving 13 bases between them. Per germline, CDR1 WSHSY and CDR2 SAAADI. The CDR3 is 15 amino acids. CDR3 loop: CASSETGKAHTEAFF. The CDR3 DNA reads as TGCGCCAGCAGTGAGACAGGGAAGGCCCACACTGAAGCTTTCTTT.

This clone has just one count. The chain carries TRBV5-1 and TRBJ2-3; TRBD2 agrees at 7 bases. The germline CDR1 and CDR2 sequences are SGHRS and YFSETQ. V lost 4 bases and J lost 1; bases outside the gene matches: 3. The CDR3 is 14 residues long. The chain's CDR3 is CASSREGGTDTQYF. DNA of the CDR3: TGCGCCAGCAGCAGGGAGGGCGGCACAGATACGCAGTATTTT.

The rearrangement links TRBV15 to TRBJ1-2; 8 bases agree with TRBD1. The CDR3 covers 15 residues. J was trimmed by 4 bases and V by 1 base; bases with no gene match: 5. The V gene's germline CDR1 is LNHNV and CDR2 YYDKDF (reference sequence). The CDR3 DNA sequence: TGTGCCACCAGCAGAGGCCCGGGACAGGCCTATGGCTACACCTTC. Its translation is CATSRGPGQAYGYTF.

The chain links TRBV30 to TRBJ1-2, with 7 positions matching TRBD1. Trimming at V came to 3 bases and at J to 3 bases, leaving 10 bases not matched to a gene. The germline gives CDR1 GTSNPN, CDR2 SVGIG (reference sequence). There are 15 residues in the CDR3. The DNA for the CDR3 is TGTGCCTGGAGCCCCCCGACAGGGATACACTATGGCTACACCTTC. Its translation is CAWSPPTGIHYGYTF.

The V gene is TRBV27, the J gene TRBJ1-2, with TRBD1 identical over 10 bases. After removal of 4 bases from V and 8 bases from J, the junction contained 7 bases not matched to a gene. Germline CDR1 and CDR2: MNHEY and SMNVEV (reference sequence). CDR3 size: 14 residues. CDR3 sequence reads: CASSSGTGAGGYTF. CDR3 nucleotides: TGTGCCAGCAGTTCCGGGACAGGGGCGGGGGGCTACACCTTC.

This clone was seen a single time. DNA for the CDR3: TGTGCCAGCATCTCTAACGGGAGGAGTTTCGGTGAGCAGTTCTTC. Translation: CASISNGRSFGEQFF. The rearrangement links TRBV2 to TRBJ2-1; 7 bases agree with TRBD2. The V gene end was trimmed by 7 bases and the J gene end by 9 bases; junction bases not matched to a gene: 15. Per the germline V gene, CDR1 is SNHLY and CDR2 is FYNNEI. This CDR3 has 15 residues.

The rearrangement joins TRBV6-1 to TRBJ2-1; TRBD1 is a possible D gene (5 bases). Trimming took 3 bases from V and 6 from J, leaving 6 bases between them. CDR3 length: 12 amino acids. Germline assignment: CDR1 MNHNS and CDR2 SASEGT. The CDR3 DNA reads TGTGCCAGCAGTGATAGGGGCAATGAGCAGTTCTTC. It codes for CASSDRGNEQFF.

This sequence joins TRBV3-1 (or the pseudogene TRBV3-2) and TRBJ1-1; no definite D call. CDR1 and CDR2 from the germline V gene are LGHDT and YNNKEL (reference sequence). This CDR3 comprises 11 residues. Trimming removed 7 bases at V and 4 bases at J, with 7 bases between. The CDR3 nucleotides are TGTGCCAGCAACTCAGGCACTGAAGCTTTCTTT. It specifies CASNSGTEAFF.

The chain links TRBV24-1 to TRBJ1-2; D may be TRBD1 (5 bases). CDR1 is KGHDR and CDR2 is SFDVKD in the germline V gene. Trimming stripped 2 bases from V and 6 bases from J, with 15 bases between. The CDR3 sequence is 15 residues long. CDR3 residues: CATSDSQGISDGYTF. CDR3 coding DNA: TGTGCCACCAGTGATTCTCAGGGCATATCGGATGGCTACACCTTC.

Concerning this clone itself: The limits of the CDR3 on the DNA are not certain, so only TCRdb's listed CDR3 is given. The rearrangement links TRBV5-6 to TRBJ2-3; the table's D call of TRBD1 was not tested on the DNA. Germline-derived CDR1 and CDR2 are SGHDT and YYEEEE. The CDR3 is 12 residues long, ends included. The CDR3 spells CASSLVAGGAYF.

The V and J genes are TRBV7-3 and TRBJ2-1; D may be TRBD2 (6 bases). V lost 2 bases, J lost 0 bases, and 8 bases lay in between. Germline values: CDR1 SGHTA, CDR2 FQGTGA. The CDR3 loop spans 15 amino acids. CDR3 nucleotide sequence: TGTGCCAGCAGCTTAGCGGGGAGCTCCTACAATGAGCAGTTCTTC. This encodes CASSLAGSSYNEQFF.

This rearrangement joins TRBV6-6 to TRBJ2-1; D is perhaps TRBD1 (5 bases). Germline V gene sequence: CDR1 MNHNY, CDR2 SVGAGI (reference sequence). Trimming removed 6 bases from V and 6 bases from J, with 6 bases in between. The CDR3 covers 11 residues. The CDR3, as DNA: TGTGCCAGCAGGGACACCAATGAGCAGTTCTTC. Its translation: CASRDTNEQFF.

The V call is TRBV20-1, the J call TRBJ2-2; perhaps TRBD1 as D (5 bases). This CDR3 is 14 amino acids long. V was pared by 4 bases and J by 2 bases, with 11 bases between. Germline CDR1 DFQATT, CDR2 SNEGSKA (reference sequence). Written as DNA, the CDR3 is TGCAGTGCTATTGATAGGGGTAACACCGGGGAGCTGTTTTTT. Amino acid sequence: CSAIDRGNTGELFF.

The chain uses TRBV7-9 and TRBJ2-7; a weak D match, TRBD1 (5 bases). The germline V gene encodes CDR1 SEHNR and CDR2 FQNEAQ (reference sequence). There are 12 residues in the CDR3. Trimming left V 11 bases short and J 3 bases short, with 14 bases between. The CDR3 nucleotides are TGTGCCGGCCTAACTCAGGGCTACGAGCAGTACTTC. This translates into CAGLTQGYEQYF.

This clone occurred a few times. The CDR3 DNA reads as TGTGCCAGCAGCTTACAGGGGGCGAACACCGGGGAGCTGTTTTTT. Amino acid sequence: CASSLQGANTGELFF. This chain joins TRBV7-3 and TRBJ2-2; 7 bases agree with TRBD1. Unmatched junction bases numbered 0, after V lost 2 bases and J lost 0 bases. Germline values: CDR1 SGHTA, CDR2 FQGTGA. This CDR3 region has 15 residues.